This T cell receptor beta chain was recovered during a study of cytomegalovirus exposure and HLA in healthy donors. Study findings and constraints: V segments that were indistinguishable, TRBV6-2 and TRBV6-3 among them, were omitted from analysis.

13 Jbeta primers and 60 Vbeta primers were used for the PCR. Sequenced by immunoSEQ multiplex PCR; TCRdb stores in-frame clones only, minus some. This sample has approximately 50,000 clones, with roughly 84% found just once. The CDR3 consists of 14 residues. V lost 1 base to trimming and J lost 0 bases, with 7 bases between them. CDR1 SGHTA and CDR2 FQGNSA come from the germline V gene. With regard to this clone: Its antigen is unknown.

The source material was PBMCs. V gene TRBV7-2 combines with J gene TRBJ2-7, with D uncertain. The sequence was obtained from a man between 25 and 39 years old in good health and CMV-seronegative. CDR3 sequence: CASSLVPSSYEQYF. CDR3 nucleotide sequence: TGTGCCAGCAGCTTAGTCCCTAGCTCCTACGAGCAGTACTTC. The full variable domain, with the rest looked up from reference TRBV7-2 and TRBJ2-7, is GAGVSQSPSNKVTEKGKDVELRCDPISGHTALYWYRQSLGQGLEFLIYFQGNSAPDKSGLPSDRFSAERTGGSVSTLTIQRTQQEDSAVYLCASSLVPSSYEQYFGPGTRLTVT.